This passage covers 20 T cell receptor beta chains from one sample sequenced in a study of blood T cell repertoires in COVID-19. The data were produced by immunoSEQ multiplex PCR, yet TCRdb's version contains in-frame clones alone and is incomplete. The profile shows more than 80,000 clones, 84% of them singletons. The sequenced sample was peripheral blood. These receptors were collected from a woman aged 55-70 years with acute or convalescent COVID-19.

This sequence joins TRBV6-1 and TRBJ1-4; D is uncertain. The CDR3 loop spans 16 amino acids. V lost 2 bases to trimming and J lost 10 bases, with 20 bases between them. CDR1 is MNHNS, CDR2 SASEGT, per germline. The CDR3: CASSEPAGSFSAKLFF. The DNA of the CDR3 is TGTGCCAGCAGTGAACCGGCAGGTTCTTTCTCTGCAAAACTGTTTTTT.

The CDR3 spells CASSLLRLSGAGTDTQYF. DNA of the CDR3: TGTGCCAGCAGCCTGCTCCGACTGAGCGGGGCTGGCACAGATACGCAGTATTTT. The rearrangement joins TRBV11-2 to TRBJ2-3, with TRBD2 matching over 7 bases. Trimming removed 5 bases from V and 1 base from J; junction bases left unmatched: 15. CDR1 is SGHAT, CDR2 FQNNGV, per germline. The CDR3 has 18 amino acids.

This sequence joins TRBV27 and TRBJ2-5; 8 bases agree with TRBD2. J lost 2 bases, V lost 10 bases, and 12 bases had no gene match. The CDR3 totals 15 residues. Per germline, CDR1 MNHEY and CDR2 SMNVEV (reference sequence). The CDR3 is CAIGRSGGQQETQYF. In nucleotides, the CDR3 is TGTGCCATTGGGAGGAGCGGGGGCCAACAAGAGACCCAGTACTTC.

The chain has TRBV3-1 (or the pseudogene TRBV3-2) and TRBJ2-4; 11 bases are a match to TRBD2. The CDR3 length is 20 residues. From germline, CDR1 is LGHDT and CDR2 YNNKEL (reference sequence). Germline trimming cut 3 bases from V and 1 base from J; bases unmatched to any gene: 14. The CDR3 DNA sequence: TGTGCCAGCAGCCAGAATCCCGGGACTAGCGGACAAAGGGCCAAAAACATTCAGTACTTC. Protein sequence: CASSQNPGTSGQRAKNIQYF.

The chain combines TRBV7-2 with TRBJ2-5; the D gene is possibly TRBD2 (5 bases). The CDR3 covers 13 residues. Germline CDR1 and CDR2: SGHTA and FQGNSA. Trimming cost V 4 bases and J 5 bases, with 11 bases left between them. The CDR3 reads CASSWNRGETQYF. CDR3 bases: TGTGCCAGCAGCTGGAACAGAGGGGAGACCCAGTACTTC.

The chain uses TRBV4-1 and TRBJ1-6; D possibly corresponds to TRBD1 (6 bases). V lost 0 bases to trimming and J lost 8 bases, with 14 bases between them. CDR1 MGHRA and CDR2 YSYEKL come from the germline V gene. This CDR3 comprises 16 residues. In DNA, the CDR3 is TGCGCCAGCAGCCAAGAGACGGCGGGGGCGGATTCACCCCTCCACTTT. Encoded protein: CASSQETAGADSPLHF.

The chain is built from TRBV14 and TRBJ1-1; D remains unclear. The length of the CDR3 is 15 residues. Germline CDR1 is SGHDN and CDR2 is FVKESK. The V gene lost 1 base and the J gene lost 2 bases, with 11 bases spanning the gap. CDR3 residues: CASSQGYSRNTEAFF. CDR3 nucleotide sequence: TGTGCCAGCAGCCAAGGGTACAGCCGAAACACTGAAGCTTTCTTT.

This clone showed up just once. The chain joins TRBV19 to TRBJ2-1; D is unclear. The CDR3 is 15 residues long. Trimming stripped 10 bases from V and 0 bases from J, with 16 bases between. Germline V gene data show CDR1 as LNHDA and CDR2 as SQIVND (reference sequence). CDR3 loop: CATRLEFFSYNEQFF. CDR3 bases: TGTGCCACTAGACTTGAGTTTTTCTCCTACAATGAGCAGTTCTTC.

This clone was seen more than once but under ten times. The chain joins TRBV4-2 to TRBJ1-5; D not certain. Germline V gene sequence: CDR1 LGHNA, CDR2 YNFKEQ. The CDR3 is 14 residues long. The V gene lost 2 bases and the J gene lost 0 bases, with 5 bases spanning the gap. The CDR3 is CASSQLNSNQPQHF. DNA for the CDR3: TGTGCCAGCAGCCAACTTAATAGCAATCAGCCCCAGCATTTT.

The chain carries TRBV3-1 (or the pseudogene TRBV3-2) and TRBJ1-3; the D gene is possibly TRBD1 (5 bases). CDR1 and CDR2 from the germline V gene are LGHDT and YNNKEL (reference sequence). V was cut by 4 bases and J by 11 bases, with 30 bases left in between. The CDR3 is 18 residues long. As DNA, the CDR3 is TGTGCCAGCAGCCTCTACTTGAGTCAGGGCTTGAAGTCTGGCGCCATATATTTT. It yields the protein CASSLYLSQGLKSGAIYF.

The V call is TRBV18, the J call TRBJ2-7; 8 bases fit TRBD1. After removal of 6 bases from V and 2 bases from J, the junction contained 9 bases not matched to a gene. There are 15 residues in the CDR3. Germline-derived CDR1 and CDR2 are KGHSH and LQKENI. The DNA of the CDR3 is TGTGCCAGCTCTCCAAATTGGGACAGGACCTACGAGCAGTACTTC. This gives the protein CASSPNWDRTYEQYF.

This rearrangement joins TRBV18 to TRBJ2-7; 10 bases map to TRBD2. The ends lost 2 bases at V and 4 bases at J; junction bases unmatched: 5. The length of the CDR3 is 15 residues. Germline V CDR1 and CDR2: KGHSH, LQKENI. CDR3 in DNA: TGTGCCAGCTCACCAGAGCGGGAGGGCCGATACGAGCAGTACTTC. Translation: CASSPEREGRYEQYF.

This chain uses TRBV7-9 with TRBJ2-1; 9 bases fit TRBD2. CDR3 length equals 16 residues. Germline CDR1 reads SEHNR; CDR2 reads FQNEAQ (reference sequence). The J segment lost 4 bases and the V segment lost 3 bases, leaving 7 bases of the junction unmatched. CDR3 region: CASSFASGVAYNEQFF. Written as DNA, the CDR3 is TGTGCCAGCAGCTTCGCTAGCGGGGTGGCATACAATGAGCAGTTCTTC.

The chain employs TRBV27 and TRBJ1-4; unclear D gene. Between the trimmed V and J ends, which lost 6 bases and 2 bases, there was a span of 16 bases. The CDR3 spans 16 residues. CDR1 MNHEY and CDR2 SMNVEV come from the germline V gene (reference sequence). The CDR3 nucleotides are TGTGCCAGCAGGAGGATTGCCCGAGGGACTAATGAAAAACTGTTTTTT. As protein: CASRRIARGTNEKLFF.

The chain recombines TRBV19 with TRBJ2-3, with 7 nucleotides matching TRBD2. The CDR3 spans 16 residues. Germline CDR1 and CDR2: LNHDA and SQIVND (reference sequence). After removal of 0 bases from V and 6 bases from J, the junction contained 9 bases not matched to a gene. The CDR3 nucleotides read TGTGCCAGTAGTATAGACAGCGGGGCCTACTCTGATACGCAGTATTTT. Its protein is CASSIDSGAYSDTQYF.

The rearrangement links TRBV19 to TRBJ2-7; TRBD1 agrees at 10 bases. V lost 5 bases, J lost 3 bases, and 7 bases stayed unmatched. Looked up from germline, CDR1 is LNHDA and CDR2 is SQIVND (reference sequence). CDR3 length equals 15 residues. The CDR3 region is CASSRWTGGSYEQYF. The CDR3 coding sequence is TGTGCCAGTAGTCGATGGACAGGGGGGAGCTACGAGCAGTACTTC.

This clone was counted many times. The rearrangement joins TRBV5-1 to TRBJ1-1; D is perhaps TRBD1 (5 bases). This CDR3 contains 15 residues. Looked up from germline, CDR1 is SGHRS and CDR2 is YFSETQ. V was pared by 0 bases and J by 3 bases, with 12 bases between. This CDR3 reads CASSLVRGGDTEAFF. DNA of the CDR3: TGCGCCAGCAGCTTGGTTAGGGGAGGGGACACTGAAGCTTTCTTT.

This clone was found a few times. This chain connects TRBV25-1 to TRBJ1-5, with 7 bases that match TRBD1. V trimming: 3 bases; J trimming: 8 bases; junction bases outside the gene matches: 13. CDR3 length: 16 residues. CDR1 and CDR2 from the germline V gene are MGHDK and SYGVNS. The DNA of the CDR3 is TGTGCCAGCAGTGAGGGGGGTGGCAGGGGGTTGGAGCCCCAGCATTTT. It specifies CASSEGGGRGLEPQHF.

The V call is TRBV6-1, the J call TRBJ1-1; the D gene is possibly TRBD1 (6 bases). The V gene lost 3 bases and the J gene lost 10 bases, with 18 bases spanning the gap. The V gene's germline CDR1 is MNHNS and CDR2 SASEGT. CDR3 size: 14 residues. The CDR3 here is CASSESAGVVGAFF. Written as DNA, the CDR3 is TGTGCCAGCAGTGAGTCGGCAGGGGTAGTAGGAGCTTTCTTT.

The genes are TRBV6-5 and TRBJ2-1, with D tentatively TRBD1 (6 bases). The CDR3 has 14 amino acids. Germline V gene data show CDR1 as MNHEY and CDR2 as SVGAGI. Deletions cut 9 bases from V and 2 bases from J, with 14 bases between. Written as DNA, the CDR3 is TGTGCCAGTCAGACAGGAGGTGCCTACAATGAGCAGTTCTTC. This codes for CASQTGGAYNEQFF.